A selection of T cell receptor beta chains follows, all from one sample in a study of neoadjuvant anti-PD-1 for oral cavity cancer. The table came from immunoSEQ multiplex PCR; TCRdb's copy has only in-frame clones and leaves some out. The table lists approximately 35,000 clones, approximately 87% of them singletons. The material sequenced was PBMCs, taken before nivolumab (anti-PD-1) treatment. These receptor sequences come from a person aged 35-79 years with oral cavity squamous cell carcinoma. Each CDR3 is given with its conserved first and last residue. D genes are given only for firm matches. Clone size appears in some rows only: once, few, many, or a class for an expanded clone.

v_gene	d_gene	abundance	j_gene	CDR3nt	CDR3aa
TRBV19	NA	NA	TRBJ1-1	TGTGCCAGTAGTTCGAACACAGGGCAGGAAGCTTTCTTT	CASSSNTGQEAFF
TRBV7-2	NA	few	TRBJ2-1	TGTGCCAGCAGCTTAGCGCTCCAGGGCCATGAGCAGTTCTTC	CASSLALQGHEQFF
TRBV5-6	TRBD1	NA	TRBJ2-7	TGTGCCAGCAGAACAGGGGGCAGGTACGAGCAGTACTTC	CASRTGGRYEQYF
TRBV29-1	TRBD2	NA	TRBJ2-7	TGCAGCGTTGTTCCTAGCGGGGGTTTCTACGAGCAGTACTTC	CSVVPSGGFYEQYF
TRBV6-6	NA	NA	TRBJ2-3	TGTGCCAGCAGTTTCCCAGGGCGAAGGACAGATACGCAGTATTTT	CASSFPGRRTDTQYF
TRBV2	NA	NA	TRBJ1-6	TGTGCCAGCAGACCCGGGGGATGGAATTCACCCCTCCACTTT	CASRPGGWNSPLHF
TRBV7-2	NA	once	TRBJ1-2	TGTGCCAGCAGCCTTGGAACAGGGAACTATGGCTACACCTTC	CASSLGTGNYGYTF
TRBV27	NA	NA	TRBJ2-3	TGTGCCAGCAGTTTACGACAGTTTGCCACAGATACGCAGTATTTT	CASSLRQFATDTQYF
TRBV2	TRBD1	NA	TRBJ1-2	TGTGCGAGCAACCGACAGGGGTATGACTATGGCTACACCTTC	CASNRQGYDYGYTF
TRBV18	NA	once	TRBJ2-2	TGTGCCAGCTCACCACGGGTCAGCGAAGGGGACACCGGGGAGCTGTTTTTT	CASSPRVSEGDTGELFF
TRBV7-2	TRBD2	NA	TRBJ2-1	TGTGCCAGCAGCTTAGAGGGCGGGGGGGCCGCATTCTTC	CASSLEGGGAAFF
TRBV2	NA	NA	TRBJ1-5	TGTGCCAGCACCCCCCGGACCGGGCGCCAGCCCCAGCATTTT	CASTPRTGRQPQHF
TRBV2	NA	NA	TRBJ1-6	TGTGCCAGCAGAGTCGACCGGAATAATTCACCCCTCCACTTT	CASRVDRNNSPLHF
TRBV10-1	NA	NA	TRBJ2-7	TGCGCCAGCAGCCCCCGCGGGGCTGGGCAGTACTTC	CASSPRGAGQYF
TRBV5-6	TRBD1	once	TRBJ2-7	TGTGCCAGCAACCGAGGGACAGTCTTAGAGCAGTACTTC	CASNRGTVLEQYF
TRBV9	NA	NA	TRBJ2-1	TGTGCCAGCAGCGTCGACGGAGTCAATGAGCAGTTCTTC	CASSVDGVNEQFF
TRBV7-3	NA	NA	TRBJ1-1	TGTGCCAGCAGCTTAAGAGGGGACACTGAAGCTTTCTTT	CASSLRGDTEAFF
TRBV6-4	NA	NA	TRBJ1-1	TGTGCCAGCAGGCGGGACCGACAGAACACTGAAGCTTTCTTT	CASRRDRQNTEAFF
TRBV6-5	NA	NA	TRBJ1-1	TGTGCCAGCAGTAGTGGGGGGACGAACACTGAAGCTTTCTTT	CASSSGGTNTEAFF
TRBV6-6	NA	NA	TRBJ1-5	TGTGCCAGCAGTTACCCCGATCAGCCCCAGCATTTT	CASSYPDQPQHF
TRBV9	NA	NA	TRBJ2-1	TGTGCCAGCAGCCCTAACCTCTGGGACCCTAATGAGCAGTTCTTC	CASSPNLWDPNEQFF
TRBV7-2	NA	once	TRBJ1-2	TGTGCCAGCAGCTTATCGCTCCTTAACTATGGCTACACCTTC	CASSLSLLNYGYTF
TRBV5-6	TRBD1	NA	TRBJ1-1	TGTGCCAGCAGCAGGAGGGACAGGGCAGCAGCTTTCTTT	CASSRRDRAAAFF
TRBV25-1	NA	NA	TRBJ1-2	TGTGCCAGCAGTTTGGAAGGGGATCGCTACACCTTC	CASSLEGDRYTF
TRBV29-1	NA	NA	TRBJ2-5	TGCAGCCCCCGGCAGTTAATAGAGACCCAGTACTTC	CSPRQLIETQYF